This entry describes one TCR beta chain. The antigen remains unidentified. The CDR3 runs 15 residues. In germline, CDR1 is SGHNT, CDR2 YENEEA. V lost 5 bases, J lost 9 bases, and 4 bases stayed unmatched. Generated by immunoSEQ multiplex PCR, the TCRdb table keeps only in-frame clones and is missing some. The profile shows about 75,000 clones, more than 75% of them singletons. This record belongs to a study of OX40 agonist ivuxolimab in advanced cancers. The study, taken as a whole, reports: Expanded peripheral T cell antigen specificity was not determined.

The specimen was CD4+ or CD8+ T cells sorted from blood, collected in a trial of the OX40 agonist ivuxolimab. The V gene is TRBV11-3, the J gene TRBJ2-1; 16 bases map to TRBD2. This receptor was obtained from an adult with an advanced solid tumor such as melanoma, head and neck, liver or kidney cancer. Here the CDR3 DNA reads TGTGCCAGCAGCGCGGGGACTAGCGGGAGGGGTGAGCAGTTCTTC. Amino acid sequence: CASSAGTSGRGEQFF.